A single sample gave rise to the 30 T cell receptor beta chains below, sequenced in a study of CD8 T cells in ankylosing spondylitis. What these receptors recognize is not known. TCRdb analysed the 5' RACE reads with MiXCR anew, one entry per CDR3 protein. Of 750,000 to 850,000 distinct CDR3 sequences listed, approximately 10% are singletons. Points from the study as a whole: What appeared characteristic of ankylosing spondylitis blood was a TCR beta motif of eight highly homologous variants.

Source material: blood, either unsorted or a sorted T cell fraction (not recorded which). Every receptor here comes from a male donor with ankylosing spondylitis.

This clonotype occurred a few times. One junction end disagrees with the germline gene, perhaps due to a read error. V and J are TRBV20-1 and TRBJ2-7; 9 bases fit TRBD2. Germline CDR1 DFQATT, CDR2 SNEGSKA (reference sequence). The CDR3 is 14 residues long. The CDR3: CSASPGLASSEQYF. For the CDR3, the DNA is TGCAGTGCTAGCCCGGGACTAGCCTCCTCCGAGCAGTACTTC.

This clonotype appeared a few times. The gene calls are TRBV6-1 and TRBJ2-1; 10 bases are a match to TRBD2. Germline V gene data show CDR1 as MNHNS and CDR2 as SASEGT. This CDR3 is 14 amino acids long. Unmatched junction bases numbered 4, after V lost 2 bases and J lost 9 bases. The DNA for the CDR3 is TGTGCCAGCAGTGAAAGCGGGGGGGCCGGTGAGCAGTTCTTC. This gives the protein CASSESGGAGEQFF.

This clonotype was picked up a small number of times. The chain links TRBV30 to TRBJ2-5, with a weak D call TRBD2 (5 bases). CDR1 and CDR2 (germline): GTSNPN, SVGIG (reference sequence). V shed 6 bases and J shed 9 bases, with 17 bases lying between them. This CDR3 is built from 12 residues. The CDR3 nucleotides are TGTGCCTGCAGAGAGGGTGTTAGAGCCCAGTACTTC. The encoded protein is CACREGVRAQYF.

This clonotype was recorded a few times. V usage is TRBV5-6 and J usage is TRBJ2-7; D not resolved. The CDR3 is made up of 15 amino acids. Deletions cut 0 bases from V and 2 bases from J, with 12 bases between. Germline CDR1 and CDR2: SGHDT and YYEEEE. CDR3 residues: CASSLVYQQTYEQYF. The CDR3, as DNA: TGTGCCAGCAGCTTGGTGTACCAGCAGACCTACGAGCAGTACTTC.

Regarding this clonotype: At one boundary the junction diverges from the germline segment, which might be a read error. The chain uses TRBV2 and TRBJ2-5; TRBD1 matches 7 bases. Germline V gives CDR1 SNHLY, CDR2 FYNNEI. The CDR3 is 14 residues long. The CDR3 is CASSRATGKETEYF. In DNA, the CDR3 is TGTGCCAGCAGTAGAGCGACAGGGAAGGAGACCGAGTACTTC.

This clonotype was picked up many times. The chain uses TRBV20-1 and TRBJ2-3; D perhaps matches TRBD2 (5 bases). There are 15 residues in the CDR3. Per germline, CDR1 DFQATT and CDR2 SNEGSKA (reference sequence). V gave up 2 bases and J gave up 9 bases, with 21 bases separating them. DNA of the CDR3: TGCAGTGCTAGATACACCAAGATGCACAGAGGGACGCAGTATTTT. Protein sequence: CSARYTKMHRGTQYF.

This clonotype has a handful of counts. The chain recombines TRBV6-5 with TRBJ2-5; 8 bases map to TRBD2. The length of the CDR3 is 15 residues. V was clipped by 0 bases and J by 4 bases; unmatched bases: 4. Germline V gives CDR1 MNHEY, CDR2 SVGAGI. The CDR3 sequence is CASSYSGLAAETQYF. In nucleotides, the CDR3 is TGTGCCAGCAGTTACTCTGGACTAGCAGCAGAGACCCAGTACTTC.

This clonotype was seen a handful of times. The chain is built from TRBV6-1 and TRBJ1-4, with D possibly TRBD1 on 5 matching bases. The CDR3 runs 17 residues. V lost 6 bases and J lost 8, with 25 bases in between. Germline values: CDR1 MNHNS, CDR2 SASEGT. The CDR3 DNA is TGTGCCAGCAGACTGCCGTGGAAGTTGGGGCTGCAGGAAAAACTGTTTTTT. This codes for CASRLPWKLGLQEKLFF.

The sample holds a few counts of this clonotype. Sequence at one end of the junction differs from germline and may be a read error. The chain employs TRBV3-1 and TRBJ1-6, with TRBD1 matching over 8 bases. In germline, CDR1 is LGHDT, CDR2 YNNKEL (reference sequence). The CDR3 loop spans 12 amino acids. The CDR3 bases are TGTGCCAGCAGCCAAGATAGGGGACAGGTCCAGTTT. Translating gives CASSQDRGQVQF. The full variable domain, in which reference TRBV3-1 and TRBJ1-6 provide the parts outside the CDR3, is DTAVSQTPKYLVTQMGNDKSIKCEQNLGHDTMYWYKQDSKKFLKIMFSYNNKELIINETVPNRFSPKSPDKAHLNLHINSLELGDSAVYFCASSQDRGQVQFGNGTRLTVT.

This clonotype occurred many times. The chain links TRBV10-3 to TRBJ1-1; 8 nucleotides align to TRBD1. Germline CDR1 reads ENHRY; CDR2 reads SYGVKD. The CDR3 spans 18 residues. With V trimmed by 9 bases and J by 4 bases, 22 bases remained unmatched. DNA of the CDR3: TGTGCCATTGCTGGACAGGGTCCTTCGACCCAGACGAGCACTGAAGCTTTCTTT. As protein: CAIAGQGPSTQTSTEAFF.

There are a few counts of this clonotype. The rearrangement links TRBV7-6 to TRBJ1-3; D is perhaps TRBD1 (5 bases). V was trimmed by 5 bases and J by 1 base, leaving 12 bases between them. The CDR3 sequence is 15 residues long. Germline lookup yields CDR1 SGHVS and CDR2 FNYEAQ. The CDR3 bases are TGTGCCAGCAGCGCCTCAGGGTTTTCTGGAAACACCATATATTTT. Its protein is CASSASGFSGNTIYF.

The chain joins TRBV20-1 to TRBJ2-1; the D call may be TRBD1 or TRBD2 (6 bases each). V lost 5 bases, J lost 5 bases, and 19 bases lay in between. CDR1 is DFQATT, CDR2 SNEGSKA, per germline (reference sequence). CDR3 length: 15 amino acids. The CDR3 coding sequence is TGCAGTGCTCTTGCCCGGGGAAGGGGGGACAATGAGCAGTTCTTC. It specifies CSALARGRGDNEQFF.

The table lists this clonotype with many counts. The chain carries TRBV7-2 and TRBJ2-4; the D is unclear. The CDR3 is 13 residues long. Trimming cost V 1 base and J 4 bases, with 5 bases left between them. Germline V CDR1 and CDR2: SGHTA, FQGNSA. CDR3 amino acids: CASSLERKNIQYF. CDR3 in DNA: TGTGCCAGCAGCTTAGAGAGGAAAAACATTCAGTACTTC.

This rearrangement joins TRBV21-1 to TRBJ1-1. TRBV21-1 is labeled a pseudogene. This CDR3 spans 14 amino acids. The CDR3 spells CASAVTRRDTEAFF. In DNA, the CDR3 is TGTGCCAGCGCCGTAACCCGGAGGGACACTGAAGCTTTCTTT.

J is TRBJ1-1 and V is TRBV20-1, with 8 bases matching TRBD1. J gave up 0 bases and V 3 bases, and 9 bases lay outside the gene matches. The CDR3 length is 16 residues. Germline V gives CDR1 DFQATT, CDR2 SNEGSKA (reference sequence). The CDR3 here is CSASGIGTGLNTEAFF. As DNA, the CDR3 is TGCAGTGCTAGTGGAATAGGGACAGGCCTGAACACTGAAGCTTTCTTT.

The sample holds many counts of this clonotype. This chain connects TRBV6-5 to TRBJ1-3, with D uncertain. The CDR3 consists of 11 residues. CDR1 is MNHEY and CDR2 is SVGAGI in the germline V gene. V lost 7 bases and J 0 bases, leaving 1 base between the germline ends. The CDR3 loop reads CASNSGNTIYF. The DNA for the CDR3 is TGTGCCAGCAACTCTGGAAACACCATATATTTT.

This clonotype was picked up many times. CDR3 region: CASSLEGVGELFF. CDR3 nucleotides: TGTGCCAGCAGCTTAGAAGGAGTCGGGGAGCTGTTTTTT. The chain has TRBV7-9 and TRBJ2-2; unclear D gene. The CDR3 contains 13 residues. The germline gives CDR1 SEHNR, CDR2 FQNEAQ (reference sequence). Trimming stripped 1 base from V and 7 bases from J, with 7 bases between.

This clonotype was seen more than once but under ten times. The chain combines TRBV12-3 or TRBV12-4 with TRBJ1-1; D remains unclear. Trimming pared 7 bases from V and 9 bases from J, leaving 12 bases between. The CDR3 is 11 residues long. The chain's CDR3 is CASTLGRQAFF. The DNA of the CDR3 is TGTGCCAGCACCCTCGGACGGCAAGCTTTCTTT.

This clonotype was picked up a small number of times. This chain joins TRBV4-1 and TRBJ1-1; no firm D call. V dropped 0 bases and J dropped 0 bases, with 11 bases sitting between them. This CDR3 contains 16 residues. In germline, CDR1 is MGHRA, CDR2 YSYEKL. The CDR3: CASSQEGFFMNTEAFF. DNA of the CDR3: TGCGCCAGCAGCCAAGAGGGGTTTTTCATGAACACTGAAGCTTTCTTT.

The genes are TRBV20-1 and TRBJ2-7; D might be TRBD1 or TRBD2, each matching 5 bases. The CDR3 totals 14 residues. Germline CDR1 and CDR2: DFQATT and SNEGSKA (reference sequence). Trimming pared 5 bases from V and 12 bases from J, leaving 26 bases between. The CDR3 spells CSAPSVGEGGARYF. The CDR3 region has the DNA TGCAGTGCTCCCAGCGTGGGGGAAGGTGGGGCTCGGTACTTC.

This clonotype came up a few times. The J gene is TRBJ1-5, the V gene TRBV10-3; tentative D call: TRBD1 (6 bases). CDR3 length: 14 amino acids. The germline V and J ends were trimmed by 4 bases and 2 bases, with 9 bases remaining between them. Germline V gives CDR1 ENHRY, CDR2 SYGVKD. DNA for the CDR3: TGTGCCATCAGTGCAGGGGTAGGCAATCAGCCCCAGCATTTT. As protein: CAISAGVGNQPQHF.

This rearrangement joins TRBV20-1 to TRBJ2-1; 9 nucleotides match TRBD2. This CDR3 has 17 residues. Germline CDR1 is DFQATT and CDR2 is SNEGSKA (reference sequence). Trimming cost V 1 base and J 1 base; bases outside gene matches: 8. The CDR3: CSARVSGGRESYNEQFF. CDR3 coding DNA: TGCAGTGCTAGAGTTAGCGGGGGCCGGGAGTCCTACAATGAGCAGTTCTTC.

The chain couples TRBV7-6 to TRBJ2-2, with D possibly being TRBD2 (5 bases). The CDR3 consists of 16 residues. Per germline, CDR1 SGHVS and CDR2 FNYEAQ. Trimming took 5 bases from V and 0 from J, leaving 13 bases between them. CDR3 nucleotide sequence: TGTGCCAGCAGCCCCGAAGGGAGTACGAACACCGGGGAGCTGTTTTTT. It is translated as CASSPEGSTNTGELFF.

CDR3 sequence: CASRPTRRSYNEQFF. CDR3 DNA: TGTGCCAGCAGACCGACTAGGCGCTCCTACAATGAGCAGTTCTTC. The chain employs TRBV12-3 or TRBV12-4 and TRBJ2-1; weak D call: TRBD2 (6 bases). Between the trimmed V and J ends, which lost 6 bases and 0 bases, there was a span of 12 bases. The CDR3 loop spans 15 amino acids.

The rearrangement uses TRBV27 and TRBJ1-1, with D possibly matching TRBD1 (5 bases). V lost 5 bases to trimming and J lost 5 bases, with 18 bases between them. The germline CDR1 and CDR2 sequences are MNHEY and SMNVEV (reference sequence). The CDR3 contains 15 residues. The CDR3 bases are TGTGCCAGCAGTCCGCTGCAGGGAGGCAAGACTGAAGCTTTCTTT. Translation gives CASSPLQGGKTEAFF.

The V call is TRBV20-1, the J call TRBJ2-1; the D gene is possibly TRBD2 (6 bases). The CDR3 covers 15 residues. The germline V gene encodes CDR1 DFQATT and CDR2 SNEGSKA (reference sequence). V was trimmed by 1 base and J by 9 bases, leaving 19 bases between them. The CDR3 spells CSARVGLASEGEQFF. In nucleotides, the CDR3 is TGCAGTGCTAGAGTCGGGCTAGCGAGCGAAGGTGAGCAGTTCTTC.

In its sample, this clonotype was seen many times. This chain joins TRBV5-1 and TRBJ1-2, with a possible D match to TRBD1 (6 bases). V gave up 3 bases and J gave up 2 bases, with 14 bases separating them. CDR3 size: 15 residues. From germline, CDR1 is SGHRS and CDR2 YFSETQ. The chain's CDR3 is CASSSKRGLNYGYTF. Written as DNA, the CDR3 is TGCGCCAGCAGCTCCAAAAGGGGGTTGAACTATGGCTACACCTTC.

This clonotype has just a few counts. The chain recombines TRBV20-1 with TRBJ2-7; TRBD2 matches 11 bases. Germline CDR1 and CDR2: DFQATT and SNEGSKA (reference sequence). The CDR3 consists of 13 residues. J gave up 5 bases and V 6 bases, and 6 bases lay outside the gene matches. CDR3 in amino acids: CSAVLAGGNEQYF. DNA of the CDR3: TGCAGTGCCGTCCTAGCGGGAGGCAACGAGCAGTACTTC.

The chain is built from TRBV10-3 and TRBJ1-2; D ambiguous. The CDR3 sequence is 13 residues long. Germline V lookup: CDR1 ENHRY, CDR2 SYGVKD. Trimming took off 4 bases at V and 6 bases at J, with 12 bases between the two ends. The CDR3 sequence: CAISVGPPDGYTF. In DNA, the CDR3 is TGTGCCATCAGTGTCGGCCCGCCGGATGGCTACACCTTC.

The chain recombines TRBV20-1 with TRBJ2-5; D is undetermined. The germline V gene has CDR1 DFQATT and CDR2 SNEGSKA (reference sequence). Trimming took off 3 bases at V and 5 bases at J, with 10 bases between the two ends. The CDR3 totals 12 residues. In DNA, the CDR3 is TGCAGTGCTAGGTTTTCTGGGGAGACCCAGTACTTC. Translating it yields CSARFSGETQYF.